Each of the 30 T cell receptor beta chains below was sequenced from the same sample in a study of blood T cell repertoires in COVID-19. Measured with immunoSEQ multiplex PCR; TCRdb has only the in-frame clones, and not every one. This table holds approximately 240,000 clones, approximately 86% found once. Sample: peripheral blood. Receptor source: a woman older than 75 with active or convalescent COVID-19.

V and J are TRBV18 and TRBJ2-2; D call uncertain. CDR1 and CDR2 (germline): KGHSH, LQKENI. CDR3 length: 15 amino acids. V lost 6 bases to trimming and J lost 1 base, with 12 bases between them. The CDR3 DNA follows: TGTGCCAGCTCCGCCCAGACACTGAACACCGGGGAGCTGTTTTTT. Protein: CASSAQTLNTGELFF.

CDR3 DNA sequence: TGTGCCAGCAGTGGGGCTACAGTCAATCAGCCCCAGCATTTT. As protein: CASSGATVNQPQHF. This chain uses TRBV2 with TRBJ1-5; D is undetermined. From germline, CDR1 is SNHLY and CDR2 FYNNEI. Between the trimmed V and J ends, which lost 4 bases and 3 bases, there was a span of 10 bases. This CDR3 has 14 amino acids.

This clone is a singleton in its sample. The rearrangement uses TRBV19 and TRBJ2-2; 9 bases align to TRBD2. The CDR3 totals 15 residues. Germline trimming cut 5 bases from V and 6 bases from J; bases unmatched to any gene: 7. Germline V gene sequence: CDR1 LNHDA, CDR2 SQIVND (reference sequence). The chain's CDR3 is CASSPLAGIPGELFF. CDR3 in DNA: TGTGCCAGTAGTCCCCTAGCGGGAATCCCCGGGGAGCTGTTTTTT.

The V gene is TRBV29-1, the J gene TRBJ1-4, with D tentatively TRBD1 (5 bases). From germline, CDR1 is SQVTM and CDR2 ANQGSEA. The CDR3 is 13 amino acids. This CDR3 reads CSGGSGVDEKLFF. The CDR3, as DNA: TGCAGTGGTGGGTCGGGGGTGGATGAAAAACTGTTTTTT.

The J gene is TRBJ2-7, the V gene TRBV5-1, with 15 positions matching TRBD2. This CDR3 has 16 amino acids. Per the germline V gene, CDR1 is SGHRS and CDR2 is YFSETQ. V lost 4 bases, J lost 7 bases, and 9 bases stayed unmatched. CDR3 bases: TGCGCCAGCAGCCTGAGGACTAGCGGGAGGGCCGAGGAGCAGTACTTC. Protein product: CASSLRTSGRAEEQYF.

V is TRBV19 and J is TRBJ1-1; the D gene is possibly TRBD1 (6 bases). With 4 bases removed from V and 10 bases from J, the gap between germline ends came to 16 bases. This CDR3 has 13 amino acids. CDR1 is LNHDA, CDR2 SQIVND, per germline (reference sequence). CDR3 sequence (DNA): TGTGCCAGTAGTAACGTTGGGGACATGGGAGCTTTCTTT. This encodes CASSNVGDMGAFF.

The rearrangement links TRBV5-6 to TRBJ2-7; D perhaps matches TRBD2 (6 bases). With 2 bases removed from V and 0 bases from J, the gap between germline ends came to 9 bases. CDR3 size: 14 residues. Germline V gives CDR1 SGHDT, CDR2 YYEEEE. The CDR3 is CASSLVGGSYEQYF. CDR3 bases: TGTGCCAGCAGCTTAGTGGGAGGCTCCTACGAGCAGTACTTC. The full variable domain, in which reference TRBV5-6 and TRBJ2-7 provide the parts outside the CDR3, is DAGVTQSPTHLIKTRGQQVTLRCSPKSGHDTVSWYQQALGQGPQFIFQYYEEEERQRGNFPDRFSGHQFPNYSSELNVNALLLGDSALYLCASSLVGGSYEQYFGPGTRLTVT.

The CDR3 DNA follows: TGCAGCGTTACTGACGGGGGAGAGACCCAGTACTTC. It specifies CSVTDGGETQYF. The V and J genes are TRBV29-1 and TRBJ2-5, with D maybe TRBD2 (6 bases). The ends were cut back, 5 bases at V and 4 bases at J, with 11 bases in the middle. The CDR3 spans 12 residues. In germline, CDR1 is SQVTM, CDR2 ANQGSEA.

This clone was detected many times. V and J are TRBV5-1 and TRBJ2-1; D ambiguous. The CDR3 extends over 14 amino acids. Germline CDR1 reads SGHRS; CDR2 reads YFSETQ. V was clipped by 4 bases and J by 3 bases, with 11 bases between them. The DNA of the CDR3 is TGCGCCAGCAGCCCGCCCGGTTACTACAATGAGCAGTTCTTC. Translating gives CASSPPGYYNEQFF.

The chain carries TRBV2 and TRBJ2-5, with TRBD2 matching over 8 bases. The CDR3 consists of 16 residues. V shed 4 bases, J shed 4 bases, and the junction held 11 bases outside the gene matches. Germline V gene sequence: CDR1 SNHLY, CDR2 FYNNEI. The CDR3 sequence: CASSVSSGGWGETQYF. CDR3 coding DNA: TGTGCCAGCAGTGTCTCGAGCGGGGGTTGGGGAGAGACCCAGTACTTC.

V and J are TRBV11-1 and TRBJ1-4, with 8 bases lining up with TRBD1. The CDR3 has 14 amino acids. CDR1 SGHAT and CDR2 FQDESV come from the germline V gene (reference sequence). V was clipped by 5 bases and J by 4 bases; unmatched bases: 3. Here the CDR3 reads CASSPDRDNEKLFF. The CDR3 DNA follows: TGTGCCAGCAGCCCGGACAGGGATAATGAAAAACTGTTTTTT. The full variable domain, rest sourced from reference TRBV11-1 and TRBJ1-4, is EAEVAQSPRYKITEKSQAVAFWCDPISGHATLYWYRQILGQGPELLVQFQDESVVDDSQLPKDRFSAERLKGVDSTLKIQPAELGDSAMYLCASSPDRDNEKLFFGSGTQLSVL.

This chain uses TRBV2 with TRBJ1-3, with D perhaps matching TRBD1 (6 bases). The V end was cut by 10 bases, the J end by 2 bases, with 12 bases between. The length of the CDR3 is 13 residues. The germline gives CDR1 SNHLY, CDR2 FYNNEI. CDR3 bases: TGTGCCAAACGGACAGTAGCTGGAAACACCATATATTTT. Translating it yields CAKRTVAGNTIYF.

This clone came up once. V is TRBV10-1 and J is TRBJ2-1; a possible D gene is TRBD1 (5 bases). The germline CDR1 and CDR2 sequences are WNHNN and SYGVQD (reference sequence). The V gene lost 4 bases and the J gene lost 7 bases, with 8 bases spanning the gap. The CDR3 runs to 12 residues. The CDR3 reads CASSARGNEQFF. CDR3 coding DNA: TGCGCCAGCAGTGCTAGGGGAAATGAGCAGTTCTTC.

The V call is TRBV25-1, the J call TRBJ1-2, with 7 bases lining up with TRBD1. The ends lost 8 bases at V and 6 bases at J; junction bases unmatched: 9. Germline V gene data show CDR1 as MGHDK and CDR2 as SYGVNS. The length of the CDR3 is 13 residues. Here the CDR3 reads CASAQDRANGYTF. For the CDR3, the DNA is TGTGCCAGCGCCCAAGACAGGGCCAATGGCTACACCTTC.

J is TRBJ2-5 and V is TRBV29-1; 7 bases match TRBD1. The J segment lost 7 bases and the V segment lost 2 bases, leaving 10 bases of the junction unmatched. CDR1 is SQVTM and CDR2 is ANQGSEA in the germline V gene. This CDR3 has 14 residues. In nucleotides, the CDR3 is TGCAGCGTTGAAAAGGGGGCTAGGGCCCGGACCCAGTACTTC. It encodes CSVEKGARARTQYF.

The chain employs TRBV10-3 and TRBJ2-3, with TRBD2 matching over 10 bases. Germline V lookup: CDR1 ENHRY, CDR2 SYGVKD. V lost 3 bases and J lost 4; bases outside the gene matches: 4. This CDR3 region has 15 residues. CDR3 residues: CAISDGTSDADTQYF. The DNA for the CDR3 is TGTGCCATCAGTGATGGGACTAGCGATGCAGATACGCAGTATTTT.

The CDR3 coding sequence is TGTGCCAGCAGCTTCTCCACCGGGGAGCTGTTTTTT. This translates into CASSFSTGELFF. J is TRBJ2-2 and V is TRBV7-9, with D unclear. Trimming stripped 3 bases from V and 4 bases from J, with 3 bases between. Per the germline V gene, CDR1 is SEHNR and CDR2 is FQNEAQ (reference sequence). This CDR3 spans 12 amino acids.

The CDR3 bases are TGCGCCAGCAGCGCCGGGGGGAACTCTGGAAACACCATATATTTT. Encoded protein: CASSAGGNSGNTIYF. The genes are TRBV5-1 and TRBJ1-3; weak D call: TRBD1 (5 bases). Trimming removed 4 bases at V and 0 bases at J, with 11 bases between. This CDR3 has 15 amino acids. Germline V lookup: CDR1 SGHRS, CDR2 YFSETQ.

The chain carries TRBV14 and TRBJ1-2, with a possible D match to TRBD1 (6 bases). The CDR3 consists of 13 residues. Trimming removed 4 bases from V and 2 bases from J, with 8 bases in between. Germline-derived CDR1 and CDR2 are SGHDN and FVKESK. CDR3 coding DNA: TGTGCCAGCAGCCGAGGACAGAACTATGGCTACACCTTC. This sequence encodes CASSRGQNYGYTF.

The CDR3, as DNA: TGTGCCAGCAGTTTCCGAGACAGGGGCAATCAGCCCCAGCATTTT. Its translation: CASSFRDRGNQPQHF. The V call is TRBV28, the J call TRBJ1-5; 7 bases match TRBD1. Germline V lookup: CDR1 MDHEN, CDR2 SYDVKM. V lost 3 bases and J lost 2; bases outside the gene matches: 4. This CDR3 has 15 amino acids.

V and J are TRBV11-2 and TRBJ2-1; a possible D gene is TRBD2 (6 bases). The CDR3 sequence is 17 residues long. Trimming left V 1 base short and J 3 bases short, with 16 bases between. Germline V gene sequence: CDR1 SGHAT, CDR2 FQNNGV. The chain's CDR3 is CASSLVLGGYSYNEQFF. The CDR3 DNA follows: TGTGCCAGCAGCTTAGTTCTTGGAGGGTATAGCTACAATGAGCAGTTCTTC. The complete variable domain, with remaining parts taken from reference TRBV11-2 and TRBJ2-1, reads EAGVAQSPRYKIIEKRQSVAFWCNPISGHATLYWYQQILGQGPKLLIQFQNNGVVDDSQLPKDRFSAERLKGVDSTLKIQPAKLEDSAVYLCASSLVLGGYSYNEQFFGPGTRLTVL.

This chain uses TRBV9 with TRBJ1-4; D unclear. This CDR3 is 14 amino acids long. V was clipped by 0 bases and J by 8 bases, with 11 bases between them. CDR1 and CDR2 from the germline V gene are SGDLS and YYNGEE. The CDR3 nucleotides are TGTGCCAGCAGCGTAGGAGGGTACGGGGAAAAACTGTTTTTT. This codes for CASSVGGYGEKLFF.

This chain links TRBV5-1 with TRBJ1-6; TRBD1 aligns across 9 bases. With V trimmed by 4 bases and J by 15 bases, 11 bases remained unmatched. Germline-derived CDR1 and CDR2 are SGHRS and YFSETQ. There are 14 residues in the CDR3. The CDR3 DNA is TGCGCCAGCAGCCGGACAGGGGCTAACGGGGACCTCCACTTT. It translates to CASSRTGANGDLHF.

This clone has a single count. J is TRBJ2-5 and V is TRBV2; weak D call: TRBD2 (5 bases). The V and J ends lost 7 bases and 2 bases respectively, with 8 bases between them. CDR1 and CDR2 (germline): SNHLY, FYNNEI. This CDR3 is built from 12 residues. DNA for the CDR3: TGTGCCAGCACGAGGGCACAAGAGACCCAGTACTTC. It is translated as CASTRAQETQYF.

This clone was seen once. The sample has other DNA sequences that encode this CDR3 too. CDR3 bases: TGTGCCAGCTCACCACGCGGGGGGAACACTGAAGCTTTCTTT. It yields the protein CASSPRGGNTEAFF. V gene TRBV18 combines with J gene TRBJ1-1; perhaps TRBD1 as D (5 bases). The ends were cut back, 1 base at V and 1 base at J, with 7 bases in the middle. The V gene's germline CDR1 is KGHSH and CDR2 LQKENI. This CDR3 region has 14 residues.

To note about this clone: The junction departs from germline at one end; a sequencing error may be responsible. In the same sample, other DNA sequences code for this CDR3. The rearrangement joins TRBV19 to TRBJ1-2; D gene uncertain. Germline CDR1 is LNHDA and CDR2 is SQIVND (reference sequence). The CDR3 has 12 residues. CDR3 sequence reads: CASSIAGNGYTF. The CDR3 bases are TGTGCCAGCAGTATAGCAGGAAACGGCTACACCTTC.

The CDR3, as DNA: TGTGCCAGCAGCCAAGATCTAGGACAGGGACTGTTTTTT. It specifies CASSQDLGQGLFF. The gene calls are TRBV4-2 and TRBJ1-4; 8 bases fit TRBD1. The ends lost 0 bases at V and 13 bases at J; junction bases unmatched: 4. The CDR3 is made up of 13 amino acids. From germline, CDR1 is LGHNA and CDR2 YNFKEQ.

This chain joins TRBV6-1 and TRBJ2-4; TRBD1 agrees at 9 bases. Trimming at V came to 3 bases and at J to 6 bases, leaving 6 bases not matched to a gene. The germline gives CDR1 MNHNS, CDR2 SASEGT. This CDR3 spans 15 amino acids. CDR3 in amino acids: CASSEGGQGGNIQYF. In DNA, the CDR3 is TGTGCCAGCAGTGAGGGGGGACAGGGAGGAAACATTCAGTACTTC.

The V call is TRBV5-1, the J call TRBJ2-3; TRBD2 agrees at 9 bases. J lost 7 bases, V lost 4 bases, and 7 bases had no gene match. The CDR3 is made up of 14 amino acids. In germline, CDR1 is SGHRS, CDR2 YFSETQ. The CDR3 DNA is TGCGCCAGCAGCCCGGCGGGAGGGCTAAATACGCAGTATTTT. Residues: CASSPAGGLNTQYF.

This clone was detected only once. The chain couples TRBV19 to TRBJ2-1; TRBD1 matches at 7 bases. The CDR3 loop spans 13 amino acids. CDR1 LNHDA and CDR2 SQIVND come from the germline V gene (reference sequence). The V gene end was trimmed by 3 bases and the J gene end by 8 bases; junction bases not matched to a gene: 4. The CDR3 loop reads CASSIRGIYEQFF. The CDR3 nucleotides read TGTGCCAGTAGTATCAGGGGGATATATGAGCAGTTCTTC.